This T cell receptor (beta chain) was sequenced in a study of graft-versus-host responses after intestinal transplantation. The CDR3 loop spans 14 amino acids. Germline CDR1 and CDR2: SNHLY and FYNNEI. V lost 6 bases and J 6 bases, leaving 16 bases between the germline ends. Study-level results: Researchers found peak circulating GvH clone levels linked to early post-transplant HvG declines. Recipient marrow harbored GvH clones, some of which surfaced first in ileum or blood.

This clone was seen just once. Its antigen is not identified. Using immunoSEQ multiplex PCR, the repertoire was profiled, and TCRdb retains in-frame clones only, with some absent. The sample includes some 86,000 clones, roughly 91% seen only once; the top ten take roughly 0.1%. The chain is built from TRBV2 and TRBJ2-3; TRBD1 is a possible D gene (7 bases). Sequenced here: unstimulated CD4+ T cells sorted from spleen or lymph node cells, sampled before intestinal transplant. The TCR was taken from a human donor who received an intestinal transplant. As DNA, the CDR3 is TGTGCCAGCAGGGCAGGGGGGATTTTGGATACGCAGTATTTT. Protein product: CASRAGGILDTQYF.